These 16 T cell receptor beta chains were all obtained from the same sample, sequenced in a study of blood T cell repertoires in COVID-19. Repertoires were generated with immunoSEQ multiplex PCR, while TCRdb's copy carries only in-frame clones and drops some. The sample contains over 350,000 clones, roughly 90% of which appear only once. The sample comprised PBMCs or T cells enriched from blood (not recorded which). The receptors originated from a woman aged 25 to 39 with acute COVID-19.

The chain links TRBV6-1 to TRBJ1-5, with D possibly matching TRBD1 (6 bases). Germline assignment: CDR1 MNHNS and CDR2 SASEGT. This CDR3 has 15 residues. Trimming removed 3 bases at V and 4 bases at J, with 13 bases between. The CDR3 sequence is CASSDEGVQNQPQHF. The CDR3 nucleotides read TGTGCCAGCAGTGACGAGGGGGTGCAAAATCAGCCCCAGCATTTT.

This chain joins TRBV9 and TRBJ1-4; D remains ambiguous. Germline CDR1 is SGDLS and CDR2 is YYNGEE. The CDR3 covers 13 residues. The V and J ends lost 3 bases and 6 bases respectively, with 9 bases between them. The CDR3 region has the DNA TGTGCCAGCAGCGCCCGAGTGGATGAAAAACTGTTTTTT. Translated: CASSARVDEKLFF.

This clone was found a few times. The chain joins TRBV2 to TRBJ1-1; tentative D call: TRBD1 (5 bases). Per germline, CDR1 SNHLY and CDR2 FYNNEI. V lost 7 bases and J 10 bases, leaving 16 bases between the germline ends. The CDR3 covers 12 residues. The CDR3 bases are TGTGCCAGCATCCTGGGGGAGGGCTCAGCTTTCTTT. Protein: CASILGEGSAFF.

The rearrangement joins TRBV7-2 to TRBJ2-2, with TRBD2 identical over 11 bases. Trimming took 5 bases from V and 4 from J; bases not matched to a gene: 6. Per germline, CDR1 SGHTA and CDR2 FQGNSA. The CDR3 sequence is 16 residues long. Here the CDR3 DNA reads TGTGCCAGCAGCCTTAGCGGGGGGGCCGTCACCGGGGAGCTGTTTTTT. Translation: CASSLSGGAVTGELFF. Full variable domain (remainder filled in from reference TRBV7-2 and TRBJ2-2): GAGVSQSPSNKVTEKGKDVELRCDPISGHTALYWYRQSLGQGLEFLIYFQGNSAPDKSGLPSDRFSAERTGGSVSTLTIQRTQQEDSAVYLCASSLSGGAVTGELFFGEGSRLTVL.

This chain connects TRBV2 to TRBJ2-5, with 10 bases fitting TRBD1. Germline V CDR1 and CDR2: SNHLY, FYNNEI. J was trimmed by 6 bases and V by 6 bases; bases with no gene match: 7. This CDR3 region has 14 residues. The CDR3 DNA follows: TGTGCCAGCAGCCTGGACAGGGGGGTCAAGACCCAGTACTTC. It codes for CASSLDRGVKTQYF. Filled out from reference TRBV2 and TRBJ2-5, the complete variable domain reads EPEVTQTPSHQVTQMGQEVILRCVPISNHLYFYWYRQILGQKVEFLVSFYNNEISEKSEIFDDQFSVERPDGSNFTLKIRSTKLEDSAMYFCASSLDRGVKTQYFGPGTRLLVL.

The J gene is TRBJ2-7, the V gene TRBV29-1, with 8 bases aligning to TRBD1. The germline CDR1 and CDR2 sequences are SQVTM and ANQGSEA. This CDR3 has 14 amino acids. J lost 0 bases, V lost 5 bases, and 6 bases had no gene match. The DNA for the CDR3 is TGCAGCGTTCTGACAGGGGCTAACTCCTACGAGCAGTACTTC. As protein: CSVLTGANSYEQYF.

The chain has TRBV3-1 (or the pseudogene TRBV3-2) and TRBJ1-6; unclear D gene. CDR3 length: 15 residues. The germline V gene encodes CDR1 LGHDT and CDR2 YNNKEL (reference sequence). V was cut by 0 bases and J by 10 bases, with 13 bases left in between. For the CDR3, the DNA is TGTGCCAGCAGCCAAGATCGCTCGCTAGGCTCACCCCTCCACTTT. Residues: CASSQDRSLGSPLHF.

This clone was observed once. The chain links TRBV11-2 to TRBJ2-7, with D possibly TRBD1 on 6 matching bases. The CDR3 contains 13 residues. Looked up from germline, CDR1 is SGHAT and CDR2 is FQNNGV. V lost 3 bases and J lost 3, with 9 bases in between. CDR3 amino acids: CASSFTGYYEQYF. For the CDR3, the DNA is TGTGCCAGCAGCTTTACAGGGTACTACGAGCAGTACTTC. Variable domain in full (rest from reference TRBV11-2 and TRBJ2-7): EAGVAQSPRYKIIEKRQSVAFWCNPISGHATLYWYQQILGQGPKLLIQFQNNGVVDDSQLPKDRFSAERLKGVDSTLKIQPAKLEDSAVYLCASSFTGYYEQYFGPGTRLTVT.

The rearrangement joins TRBV21-1 to TRBJ2-5; TRBD1 is the table's D call and was not checked against the DNA. TRBV21-1 is reported as a pseudogene. The CDR3 extends over 13 amino acids. CDR3 residues: CASRSFGLETQYF. The CDR3, as DNA: TGTGCCAGCAGAAGTTTTGGCCTAGAGACCCAGTACTTC.

This chain uses TRBV7-9 with TRBJ2-7; the match to TRBD1 covers 8 bases. Germline trimming cut 6 bases from V and 8 bases from J; bases unmatched to any gene: 12. Germline V gives CDR1 SEHNR, CDR2 FQNEAQ (reference sequence). The CDR3 has 14 amino acids. CDR3: CASSPGTGLTKQYF. DNA of the CDR3: TGTGCCAGCAGTCCCGGGACAGGACTTACGAAGCAGTACTTC. Full variable domain (rest looked up from reference TRBV7-9 and TRBJ2-7): DTGVSQNPRHKITKRGQNVTFRCDPISEHNRLYWYRQTLGQGPEFLTYFQNEAQLEKSRLLSDRFSAERPKGSFSTLEIQRTEQGDSAMYLCASSPGTGLTKQYFGPGTRLTVT.

There are a few counts of this clone. V and J are TRBV2 and TRBJ2-3; D possibly corresponds to TRBD1 (6 bases). The CDR3 has 10 amino acids. V dropped 9 bases and J dropped 14 bases, with 15 bases sitting between them. Germline CDR1 is SNHLY and CDR2 is FYNNEI. The CDR3 here is CASGQGGPYF. The CDR3 DNA reads TGTGCCAGTGGCCAAGGGGGTCCGTATTTT.

The genes are TRBV29-1 and TRBJ1-4; D possibly corresponds to TRBD1 (6 bases). Per germline, CDR1 SQVTM and CDR2 ANQGSEA. CDR3 size: 13 residues. The V gene lost 7 bases and the J gene lost 6 bases, with 15 bases spanning the gap. CDR3 region: CSGRGGADEKLFF. Written as DNA, the CDR3 is TGCAGCGGCCGGGGGGGGGCTGATGAAAAACTGTTTTTT.

This clone was picked up one time. The chain employs TRBV7-2 and TRBJ1-2, with TRBD1 as a possible D gene (6 bases). Germline lookup yields CDR1 SGHTA and CDR2 FQGNSA. V lost 4 bases and J 7 bases, leaving 13 bases between the germline ends. The CDR3 spans 13 residues. The chain's CDR3 is CASSYYRVSGYTF. The CDR3 coding sequence is TGTGCCAGCAGCTACTACAGGGTTTCTGGCTACACCTTC.

The chain carries TRBV5-1 and TRBJ2-6, with D maybe TRBD2 (5 bases). The CDR3 runs 18 residues. The ends were cut back, 4 bases at V and 0 bases at J, with 17 bases in the middle. Germline values: CDR1 SGHRS, CDR2 YFSETQ. CDR3 DNA: TGCGCCAGCAGCCGGACGGGCTATGACTACTCTGGGGCCAACGTCCTGACTTTC. It codes for CASSRTGYDYSGANVLTF.

Worth noting for this clone: Additional DNA sequences in this sample encode the identical CDR3. This sequence joins TRBV3-1 (or the pseudogene TRBV3-2) and TRBJ2-7; D not resolved. The CDR3 extends over 12 amino acids. V lost 4 bases and J 2 bases, leaving 6 bases between the germline ends. Germline CDR1 and CDR2: LGHDT and YNNKEL (reference sequence). Written as DNA, the CDR3 is TGTGCCAGCAGCCCCGGTACCTACGAGCAGTACTTC. As protein: CASSPGTYEQYF.

This clone was observed once. Different DNA sequences within this sample yield the same CDR3. This chain uses TRBV3-1 (or the pseudogene TRBV3-2) with TRBJ2-2, with TRBD2 as a possible D gene (5 bases). This CDR3 contains 13 residues. V dropped 1 base and J dropped 7 bases, with 7 bases sitting between them. CDR1 and CDR2 from the germline V gene are LGHDT and YNNKEL (reference sequence). CDR3 loop: CASSQVGGGELFF. In DNA form, the CDR3 reads TGTGCCAGCAGCCAAGTAGGAGGCGGGGAGCTGTTTTTT.